The clone carrying this TCR beta chain appeared a few times. This sample is part of a study of human T cells and chemical hapten exposure. Noted time point: pre-sensitization, week 0. The treatment was: therapeutic diphenylcyclopropenone sensitization with weekly scalp DPC. CDR3 length: 16 amino acids. V lost 7 bases, J lost 3 bases, and 14 bases stayed unmatched. Germline CDR1 is SEHNR and CDR2 is FQNEAQ (reference sequence). TCRdb used MiXCR to reprocess the RACE reads, holding one entry per CDR3 protein. The sample lists about 120,000 distinct CDR3 sequences; around an eighth were seen once. This rearrangement joins TRBV7-9 to TRBJ2-7; 8 positions match TRBD1. Sequencing used whole blood, obtained in connection with sensitization to the hapten diphenylcyclopropenone (DPC). The source of this sequence is a woman aged 18-29 years with alopecia areata. Some clones in this sample may be carry-over from other donors' samples. CDR3 region: CASTRQGTHGGYEQYF. The CDR3 nucleotides are TGTGCCAGCACCCGACAGGGGACGCACGGGGGCTACGAGCAGTACTTC.